This is a list of T cell receptor beta chains from one sample in a study of neoadjuvant nivolumab and ipilimumab in lung cancer. Assay: immunoSEQ multiplex PCR; the TCRdb copy retains only in-frame clones and omits some. The sample has 40,000 to 55,000 clones, 75% to 90% seen once. Source: blood, taken before neoadjuvant nivolumab, alone or with ipilimumab. The receptors stem from an adult with non-small cell lung cancer. Some clones in this sample may be carry-over from other donors' samples. The CDR3 runs from the conserved cysteine through the conserved F or W. The order of the fields is J gene, D gene, V gene, CDR3 protein. A D gene is named only where the DNA matches it firmly.

j_gene: TRBJ2-3
d_gene: -
v_gene: TRBV2
CDR3aa: CASSDFREGTDTQYF

j_gene: TRBJ1-2
d_gene: -
v_gene: TRBV29-1
CDR3aa: CSVSNRDGNYGYTF

j_gene: TRBJ2-6
d_gene: -
v_gene: TRBV10-1
CDR3aa: CASSESGANVLTF

j_gene: TRBJ2-5
d_gene: TRBD2
v_gene: TRBV4-1
CDR3aa: CASSPRAGAVETQYF

j_gene: TRBJ2-1
d_gene: -
v_gene: TRBV7-3
CDR3aa: CASSLTEARGGEQFF

j_gene: TRBJ2-7
d_gene: -
v_gene: TRBV5-4
CDR3aa: CASSVKGGSYEQYF

j_gene: TRBJ2-1
d_gene: TRBD1
v_gene: TRBV5-1
CDR3aa: CASTDDRDPYNEQFF

j_gene: TRBJ2-7
d_gene: TRBD2
v_gene: TRBV30
CDR3aa: CAWGGLAGYYEQYF

j_gene: TRBJ2-7
d_gene: -
v_gene: TRBV6-5
CDR3aa: CASRAGLLEQYF

j_gene: TRBJ1-5
d_gene: -
v_gene: TRBV29-1
CDR3aa: CSVGDSNQPQHF

j_gene: TRBJ2-7
d_gene: TRBD1
v_gene: TRBV7-9
CDR3aa: CASSFYRGSYEQYF

j_gene: TRBJ2-1
d_gene: -
v_gene: TRBV7-6
CDR3aa: CASSLDVPNEQFF

j_gene: TRBJ1-2
d_gene: -
v_gene: TRBV30
CDR3aa: CAWSSLGSGYTF

j_gene: TRBJ2-4
d_gene: TRBD1
v_gene: TRBV7-8
CDR3aa: CASSLAGARGAKNIQYF

j_gene: TRBJ2-7
d_gene: TRBD2
v_gene: TRBV11-2
CDR3aa: CASSFGLAPYEQYF

j_gene: TRBJ2-5
d_gene: TRBD1
v_gene: TRBV2
CDR3aa: CASPGDRSSQETQYF

j_gene: TRBJ2-1
d_gene: -
v_gene: TRBV11-1
CDR3aa: CASSLRETYNEQFF

j_gene: TRBJ1-2
d_gene: -
v_gene: TRBV18
CDR3aa: CASSPPGSRVNGYTF

j_gene: TRBJ1-1
d_gene: -
v_gene: TRBV5-1
CDR3aa: CASSLEDSRGAFF

j_gene: TRBJ2-7
d_gene: TRBD1
v_gene: TRBV5-5
CDR3aa: CASSYGQGVTRQYF

j_gene: TRBJ2-7
d_gene: TRBD2
v_gene: TRBV7-8
CDR3aa: CASSHYGTSGSGYEQYF

j_gene: TRBJ1-2
d_gene: TRBD1
v_gene: TRBV5-1
CDR3aa: CASSQGQGASYGYTF

j_gene: TRBJ1-1
d_gene: -
v_gene: TRBV20-1
CDR3aa: CSASRQDGAFF

j_gene: TRBJ2-2
d_gene: TRBD2
v_gene: TRBV10-1
CDR3aa: CATPLGGRGTGELFF

j_gene: TRBJ1-1
d_gene: TRBD1
v_gene: TRBV10-1
CDR3aa: CASPDRVCGATEAFF

j_gene: TRBJ1-2
d_gene: TRBD1
v_gene: TRBV20-1
CDR3aa: CSARTGAGYTF

j_gene: TRBJ1-5
d_gene: TRBD1
v_gene: TRBV7-9
CDR3aa: CASSPGTGVQPQHF

j_gene: TRBJ2-3
d_gene: -
v_gene: TRBV7-2
CDR3aa: CASSSGPFPDTQYF

j_gene: TRBJ1-1
d_gene: TRBD1
v_gene: TRBV18
CDR3aa: CASSPFGPVTGVNTEAFF

j_gene: TRBJ2-2
d_gene: -
v_gene: TRBV30
CDR3aa: CAWSVGRGANTGELFF

j_gene: TRBJ1-2
d_gene: -
v_gene: TRBV7-2
CDR3aa: CASSFSSNYGYTF

j_gene: TRBJ2-7
d_gene: -
v_gene: TRBV5-5
CDR3aa: CASSPGTLDYEQYF

j_gene: TRBJ1-1
d_gene: TRBD1
v_gene: TRBV7-9
CDR3aa: CASSFWDRGTEAFF

j_gene: TRBJ2-1
d_gene: TRBD2
v_gene: TRBV15
CDR3aa: CATSRVGSGRRLEQFF

j_gene: TRBJ2-1
d_gene: -
v_gene: TRBV5-1
CDR3aa: CASRAPGNDRHNEQFF

j_gene: TRBJ1-1
d_gene: -
v_gene: TRBV19
CDR3aa: CASSTLWGTEAFF

j_gene: TRBJ2-1
d_gene: TRBD2
v_gene: TRBV14
CDR3aa: CASSQEPPPSGREQFF

j_gene: TRBJ2-1
d_gene: -
v_gene: TRBV19
CDR3aa: CASSIELEYNEQFF

j_gene: TRBJ2-7
d_gene: -
v_gene: TRBV15
CDR3aa: CATSLAYSSYEQYF

j_gene: TRBJ2-3
d_gene: -
v_gene: TRBV5-1
CDR3aa: CASSFRGADTQYF

j_gene: TRBJ2-1
d_gene: -
v_gene: TRBV7-9
CDR3aa: CASSSSDGGYNEQFF

j_gene: TRBJ1-5
d_gene: -
v_gene: TRBV30
CDR3aa: CAWSDGNSNQPQHF

j_gene: TRBJ2-2
d_gene: TRBD1
v_gene: TRBV18
CDR3aa: CASPSTDRGTGELFF

j_gene: TRBJ2-1
d_gene: TRBD2
v_gene: TRBV10-3
CDR3aa: CAISDPRGERERNEQFF

j_gene: TRBJ2-2
d_gene: TRBD1
v_gene: TRBV7-6
CDR3aa: CASRISGGGSTGELFF

j_gene: TRBJ2-7
d_gene: TRBD2
v_gene: TRBV5-5
CDR3aa: CASSVSGSSYEQYF

j_gene: TRBJ2-5
d_gene: -
v_gene: TRBV27
CDR3aa: CASSSDREETQYF

j_gene: TRBJ2-7
d_gene: -
v_gene: TRBV7-2
CDR3aa: CASSFAGAYEQYF

j_gene: TRBJ2-7
d_gene: -
v_gene: TRBV29-1
CDR3aa: CSVEIADYEQYF

j_gene: TRBJ1-4
d_gene: TRBD1
v_gene: TRBV5-1
CDR3aa: CASSLGTRDRGLFF

j_gene: TRBJ2-1
d_gene: TRBD2
v_gene: TRBV10-2
CDR3aa: CASRGTSGSVYNEQFF

j_gene: TRBJ2-1
d_gene: -
v_gene: TRBV15
CDR3aa: CATSRDSGYEQFF

j_gene: TRBJ2-5
d_gene: -
v_gene: TRBV7-6
CDR3aa: CASSSQETQYF

j_gene: TRBJ2-2
d_gene: TRBD2
v_gene: TRBV4-3
CDR3aa: CASSPRVAGANTGELFF

j_gene: TRBJ2-1
d_gene: -
v_gene: TRBV7-4
CDR3aa: CASSLGGRNEQFF